The clone carrying this T cell receptor beta chain was observed a few times. The antigen is not known. Trimming at V came to 4 bases and at J to 8 bases, leaving 16 bases not matched to a gene. Looked up from germline, CDR1 is SGHRS and CDR2 is YFSETQ. The CDR3 spans 16 residues. The data were obtained in a study of blood T cells in healthy people across ages. Study at large: T cells yielded about one barcoded beta molecule per two cells through template switching.

General study points: Those diversity estimates obtained from one million T cells were thought to be underestimates.

Together with a sample-barcoded 5' primer, a J-beta primer mix was included in a second PCR lasting about 7 to 11 cycles. One entry per CDR3 protein results from TCRdb running MiXCR on the 5' RACE reads. The data hold over 600,000 distinct CDR3 sequences, with around three fifths observed a single time. This chain links TRBV5-1 with TRBJ1-2; 8 nucleotides line up with TRBD1. Sample: blood. The TCR originated in a man between 40 and 49 years old in good health. CDR3 protein: CASSPVDRGRAAGYTF. CDR3 in DNA: TGCGCCAGCAGCCCGGTTGACAGGGGACGGGCAGCAGGCTACACCTTC.